Below are 23 T cell receptor beta chains sequenced from a single sample in a study of OX40 agonist ivuxolimab in advanced cancers. TCRdb's table, derived via immunoSEQ multiplex PCR, lists solely in-frame clones and lacks some. The sample includes approximately 60,000 clones, under 95% of them seen just once. This specimen was CD4+ or CD8+ T cells sorted from blood, taken in a trial of the OX40 agonist ivuxolimab. The receptors come from an adult with an advanced solid tumor such as melanoma, head and neck, liver or kidney cancer.

The chain joins TRBV20-1 to TRBJ2-7, with D unclear. The CDR3 sequence is 11 residues long. V lost 6 bases and J 3 bases, leaving 9 bases between the germline ends. Germline V CDR1 and CDR2: DFQATT, SNEGSKA (reference sequence). CDR3 protein: CSAKDLYEQYF. DNA of the CDR3: TGCAGTGCAAAAGATCTCTACGAGCAGTACTTC.

The chain uses TRBV10-3 and TRBJ1-1; 8 positions agree with TRBD1. CDR3 length: 15 amino acids. Trimming took 6 bases from V and 1 from J; bases not matched to a gene: 7. CDR1 and CDR2 (germline): ENHRY, SYGVKD. The CDR3 here is CAIRTNQGANTEAFF. The DNA for the CDR3 is TGTGCCATCAGGACTAATCAGGGGGCGAACACTGAAGCTTTCTTT.

The chain employs TRBV7-6 and TRBJ2-1, with D maybe TRBD1 (6 bases). CDR3 length: 18 amino acids. Trimming took 1 base from V and 8 from J, leaving 24 bases between them. Germline V CDR1 and CDR2: SGHVS, FNYEAQ. CDR3 sequence: CASSLEGWGRRGHDEQFF. The CDR3 DNA sequence: TGTGCCAGCAGCTTAGAAGGATGGGGGCGCAGAGGGCACGATGAGCAGTTCTTC.

The chain combines TRBV20-1 with TRBJ2-7; D unresolved. Trimming shortened V by 0 bases and J by 5 bases, and 5 bases separated the two germline ends. Looked up from germline, CDR1 is DFQATT and CDR2 is SNEGSKA (reference sequence). This CDR3 has 11 residues. In nucleotides, the CDR3 is TGCAGTGCTAGAGATTTGGACGAGCAGTACTTC. Residues: CSARDLDEQYF.

V and J are TRBV4-3 and TRBJ2-7; 8 bases agree with TRBD1. The CDR3 consists of 16 residues. V gave up 3 bases and J gave up 2 bases; unmatched junction bases: 9. CDR1 is LGHNA, CDR2 YSLEER, per germline. The CDR3 loop reads CASSQKTGTGTYEQYF. The DNA for the CDR3 is TGCGCCAGCAGCCAGAAAACCGGGACAGGAACCTACGAGCAGTACTTC.

The chain couples TRBV7-2 to TRBJ2-1; 9 bases are shared with TRBD2. Germline assignment: CDR1 SGHTA and CDR2 FQGNSA. Trimming cost V 2 bases and J 6 bases; bases outside gene matches: 8. This CDR3 region has 16 residues. Written as DNA, the CDR3 is TGTGCCAGCAGCTTACGTCCAGCGGGAGGAATCAATGAGCAGTTCTTC. Translated: CASSLRPAGGINEQFF.

This chain connects TRBV7-9 to TRBJ2-2; no definite D call. Per the germline V gene, CDR1 is SEHNR and CDR2 is FQNEAQ (reference sequence). This CDR3 comprises 14 residues. V was pared by 5 bases and J by 5 bases, with 12 bases between. The CDR3 nucleotides are TGTGCCAGCAGCACACTAACAGTAACCGGGGAGCTGTTTTTT. Translating it yields CASSTLTVTGELFF.

The chain carries TRBV4-1 and TRBJ2-7, with 9 bases identical to TRBD2. The CDR3 consists of 15 residues. J gave up 4 bases and V 1 base, and 5 bases lay outside the gene matches. Germline values: CDR1 MGHRA, CDR2 YSYEKL. The CDR3 region is CASSQGGGGSYEQYF. As DNA, the CDR3 is TGCGCCAGCAGCCAAGGCGGGGGGGGTAGTTACGAGCAGTACTTC.

V gene TRBV9 combines with J gene TRBJ2-5, with TRBD2 identical over 7 bases. Per germline, CDR1 SGDLS and CDR2 YYNGEE. The length of the CDR3 is 16 residues. J was trimmed by 1 base and V by 2 bases; bases with no gene match: 8. CDR3 residues: CASSVWASGPQETQYF. As DNA, the CDR3 is TGTGCCAGCAGCGTCTGGGCTAGCGGTCCCCAAGAGACCCAGTACTTC.

The V and J genes are TRBV7-2 and TRBJ2-2, with a weak D call TRBD2 (5 bases). The CDR3 totals 15 residues. Trimming removed 6 bases from V and 1 base from J, with 12 bases in between. CDR1 and CDR2 (germline): SGHTA, FQGNSA. For the CDR3, the DNA is TGTGCCAGCAGGGACTGGACGGTGAACACCGGGGAGCTGTTTTTT. Protein: CASRDWTVNTGELFF.

The chain employs TRBV27 and TRBJ2-7; D gene uncertain. The CDR3 runs 11 residues. The V end was cut by 5 bases, the J end by 4 bases, with 6 bases between. Germline V CDR1 and CDR2: MNHEY, SMNVEV (reference sequence). The CDR3 protein is CASSVGYEQYF. The CDR3, as DNA: TGTGCCAGCAGTGTAGGGTACGAGCAGTACTTC.

The chain combines TRBV7-9 with TRBJ2-5; possibly TRBD1 for D (6 bases). Trimming took off 6 bases at V and 2 bases at J, with 13 bases between the two ends. The CDR3 consists of 14 residues. The germline V gene encodes CDR1 SEHNR and CDR2 FQNEAQ (reference sequence). The CDR3: CASSTGRPQETQYF. CDR3 nucleotide sequence: TGTGCCAGCAGTACAGGGCGTCCACAAGAGACCCAGTACTTC.

This clone has just one count. The chain is built from TRBV9 and TRBJ2-3; the match to TRBD2 covers 7 bases. Germline V gives CDR1 SGDLS, CDR2 YYNGEE. The CDR3 extends over 15 amino acids. The junction had 10 bases not matched to a gene; V was cut back by 4 bases and J by 5 bases. Here the CDR3 reads CASSPFASGGDTQYF. In nucleotides, the CDR3 is TGTGCCAGCAGCCCCTTTGCCTCGGGAGGAGATACGCAGTATTTT.

A few counts support this clone. Other DNA sequences in the sample encode the same CDR3. This chain connects TRBV27 to TRBJ2-7, with TRBD2 matching 7 bases. Trimming took 4 bases from V and 2 from J; bases not matched to a gene: 2. Per germline, CDR1 MNHEY and CDR2 SMNVEV (reference sequence). The CDR3 is 13 amino acids. Here the CDR3 reads CASSSGTTYEQYF. In nucleotides, the CDR3 is TGTGCCAGCAGTTCCGGGACTACCTACGAGCAGTACTTC.

The chain recombines TRBV11-1 with TRBJ2-7; D is perhaps TRBD1 (6 bases). The germline CDR1 and CDR2 sequences are SGHAT and FQDESV (reference sequence). V was trimmed by 3 bases and J by 4 bases, leaving 16 bases between them. This CDR3 region has 15 residues. CDR3 sequence reads: CASSFFRGSTYEQYF. The CDR3 DNA is TGTGCCAGCAGCTTCTTCAGGGGATCAACTTACGAGCAGTACTTC.

The chain couples TRBV1 to TRBJ1-1; TRBD1 is taken as the D call from the table, unchecked against the DNA. TRBV1 is reported as a pseudogene. The CDR3 runs 17 residues. CDR3 nucleotides: TGCACCAGCAGCTCACGCTACAGATCGAAAGGTTGCGCTGAAGCTTTCTTT. Protein: CTSSSRYRSKGCAEAFF.

The gene calls are TRBV7-3 and TRBJ2-1, with 14 bases aligning to TRBD2. Losses at the gene ends were 0 bases for V and 8 bases for J; bases not matched to a gene: 3. CDR1 and CDR2 from the germline V gene are SGHTA and FQGTGA. CDR3 length equals 16 residues. The CDR3 coding sequence is TGTGCCAGCAGCTTAACGGGACTAGCGGGAGAGTATGAGCAGTTCTTC. This codes for CASSLTGLAGEYEQFF.

The V gene is TRBV9, the J gene TRBJ2-7; 11 bases fit TRBD1. Trimming cost V 3 bases and J 3 bases; bases outside gene matches: 5. The CDR3 runs to 15 residues. Germline assignment: CDR1 SGDLS and CDR2 YYNGEE. CDR3 bases: TGTGCCAGCAGCGCAGCGGGGACAGGGGGCTACGAGCAGTACTTC. Its protein is CASSAAGTGGYEQYF.

The chain links TRBV5-4 to TRBJ2-5, with D perhaps TRBD1 or TRBD2 (5 bases each). Germline CDR1 is SGHNT and CDR2 is YYREEE (reference sequence). The CDR3 is made up of 14 amino acids. V was trimmed by 3 bases and J by 1 base, leaving 10 bases between them. The CDR3 DNA sequence: TGTGCCAGCAGCTATCGGGACGCCCAAGAGACCCAGTACTTC. Its translation: CASSYRDAQETQYF.

This rearrangement joins TRBV27 to TRBJ1-1; possibly TRBD1 for D (6 bases). V was clipped by 4 bases and J by 1 base, with 13 bases between them. CDR1 is MNHEY, CDR2 SMNVEV, per germline (reference sequence). The CDR3 is 15 amino acids. The CDR3 here is CASSYQTGPNTEAFF. The CDR3 DNA sequence: TGTGCCAGCAGTTATCAGACAGGACCGAACACTGAAGCTTTCTTT.

The chain uses TRBV27 and TRBJ2-7; D might be TRBD2 (6 bases). Trimming cost V 6 bases and J 3 bases, with 24 bases left between them. From germline, CDR1 is MNHEY and CDR2 SMNVEV (reference sequence). This CDR3 region has 17 residues. The CDR3 region has the DNA TGTGCCAGCAGCCAAGGTTGGGCCGGGACTCACAGCTACGAGCAGTACTTC. Translated: CASSQGWAGTHSYEQYF.

The chain uses TRBV6-1 and TRBJ2-7; TRBD2 agrees at 11 bases. Germline-derived CDR1 and CDR2 are MNHNS and SASEGT. Trimming at V came to 9 bases and at J to 2 bases, leaving 3 bases not matched to a gene. This CDR3 region has 13 residues. The CDR3: CARGLAAPYEQYF. DNA of the CDR3: TGTGCCAGGGGACTAGCGGCACCCTACGAGCAGTACTTC.

The chain recombines TRBV14 with TRBJ2-3; D might be TRBD2 (5 bases). Germline V gene lookup returns CDR1 SGHDN and CDR2 FVKESK. Trimming cost V 4 bases and J 1 base, with 15 bases left between them. CDR3 length: 16 amino acids. The CDR3 is CASSRPGSAGTDTQYF. In nucleotides, the CDR3 is TGTGCCAGCAGCCGCCCGGGGTCCGCGGGCACAGATACGCAGTATTTT. Looking up the rest from reference TRBV14 and TRBJ2-3 gives the full variable domain: EAGVTQFPSHSVIEKGQTVTLRCDPISGHDNLYWYRRVMGKEIKFLLHFVKESKQDESGMPNNRFLAERTGGTYSTLKVQPAELEDSGVYFCASSRPGSAGTDTQYFGPGTRLTVL.